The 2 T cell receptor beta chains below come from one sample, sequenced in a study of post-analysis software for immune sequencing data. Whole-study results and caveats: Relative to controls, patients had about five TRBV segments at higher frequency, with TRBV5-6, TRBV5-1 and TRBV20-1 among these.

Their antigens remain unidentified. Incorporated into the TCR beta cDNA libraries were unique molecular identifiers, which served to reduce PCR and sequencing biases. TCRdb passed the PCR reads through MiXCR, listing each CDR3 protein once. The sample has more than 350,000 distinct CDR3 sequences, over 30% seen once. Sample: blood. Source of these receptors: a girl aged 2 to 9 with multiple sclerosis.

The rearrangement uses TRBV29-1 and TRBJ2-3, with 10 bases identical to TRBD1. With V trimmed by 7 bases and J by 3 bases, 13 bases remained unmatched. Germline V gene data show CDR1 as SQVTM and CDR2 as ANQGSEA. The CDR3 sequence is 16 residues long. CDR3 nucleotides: TGCAGCGCTGGGACTTGGGACAGGGGAGAGACAGATACGCAGTATTTT. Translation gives CSAGTWDRGETDTQYF.

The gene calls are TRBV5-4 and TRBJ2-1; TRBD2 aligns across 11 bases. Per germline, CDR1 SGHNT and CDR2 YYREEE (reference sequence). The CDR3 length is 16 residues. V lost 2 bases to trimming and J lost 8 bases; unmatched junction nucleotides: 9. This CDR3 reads CASSFFSGRARYEQFF. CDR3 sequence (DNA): TGTGCCAGCAGCTTTTTTAGCGGGAGGGCCCGGTATGAGCAGTTCTTC.